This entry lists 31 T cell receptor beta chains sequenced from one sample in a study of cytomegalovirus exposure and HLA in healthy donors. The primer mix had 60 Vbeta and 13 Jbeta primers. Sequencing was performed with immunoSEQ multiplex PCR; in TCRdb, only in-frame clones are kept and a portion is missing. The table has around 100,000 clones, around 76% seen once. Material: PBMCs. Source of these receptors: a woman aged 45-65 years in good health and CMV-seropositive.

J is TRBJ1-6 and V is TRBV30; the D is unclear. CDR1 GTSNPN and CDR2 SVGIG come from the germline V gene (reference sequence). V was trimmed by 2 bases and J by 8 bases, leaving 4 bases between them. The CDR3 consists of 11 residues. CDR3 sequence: CAWSSDSPLHF. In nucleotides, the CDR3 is TGTGCCTGGAGTTCTGATTCACCCCTCCACTTT.

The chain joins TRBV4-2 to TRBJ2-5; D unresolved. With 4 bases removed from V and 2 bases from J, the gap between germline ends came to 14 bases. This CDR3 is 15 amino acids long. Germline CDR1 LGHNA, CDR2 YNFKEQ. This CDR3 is CASSPRLNTQETQYF. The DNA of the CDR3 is TGTGCCAGCAGCCCCCGACTCAATACTCAAGAGACCCAGTACTTC.

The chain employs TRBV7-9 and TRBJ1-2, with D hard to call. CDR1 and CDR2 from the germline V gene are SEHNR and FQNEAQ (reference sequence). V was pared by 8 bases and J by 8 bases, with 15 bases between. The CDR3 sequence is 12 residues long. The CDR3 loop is CASEGGLSGYTF. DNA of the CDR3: TGTGCCAGCGAAGGAGGCCTCTCCGGCTACACCTTC.

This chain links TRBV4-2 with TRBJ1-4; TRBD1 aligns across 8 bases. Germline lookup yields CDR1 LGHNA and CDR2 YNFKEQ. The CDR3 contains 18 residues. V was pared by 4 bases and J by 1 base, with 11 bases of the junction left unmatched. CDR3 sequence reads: CASSPGGQGAGTNEKLFF. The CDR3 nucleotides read TGTGCCAGCAGCCCTGGGGGGCAGGGGGCTGGAACTAATGAAAAACTGTTTTTT.

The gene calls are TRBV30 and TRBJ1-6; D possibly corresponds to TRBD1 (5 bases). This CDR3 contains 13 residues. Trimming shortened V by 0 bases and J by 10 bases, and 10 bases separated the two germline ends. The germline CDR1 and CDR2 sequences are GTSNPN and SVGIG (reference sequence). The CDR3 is CAWSVAGESPLHF. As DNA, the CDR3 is TGTGCCTGGAGTGTAGCGGGGGAATCACCCCTCCACTTT.

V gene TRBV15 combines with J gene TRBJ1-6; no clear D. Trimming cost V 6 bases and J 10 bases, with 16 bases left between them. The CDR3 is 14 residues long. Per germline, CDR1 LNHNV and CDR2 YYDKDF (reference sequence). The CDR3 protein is CATSRESSRSPLHF. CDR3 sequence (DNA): TGTGCCACCAGTCGGGAGAGTAGTAGGTCACCCCTCCACTTT.

CDR3 protein: CASSQDLPWRDSRPFQETQYF. The CDR3, as DNA: TGTGCCAGCAGCCAAGATCTACCCTGGCGGGACAGTCGACCGTTCCAAGAGACCCAGTACTTC. This chain connects TRBV4-2 to TRBJ2-5; weak D call: TRBD1 (7 bases). Germline V gene data show CDR1 as LGHNA and CDR2 as YNFKEQ. The V and J ends lost 0 bases and 1 base respectively, with 27 bases between them. CDR3 length equals 21 residues.

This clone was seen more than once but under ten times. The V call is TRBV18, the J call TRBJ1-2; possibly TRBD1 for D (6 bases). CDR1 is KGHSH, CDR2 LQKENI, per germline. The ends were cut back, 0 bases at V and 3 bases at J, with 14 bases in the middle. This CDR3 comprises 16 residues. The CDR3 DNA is TGTGCCAGCTCACCACCAGGGACAACGAAGGACTATGGCTACACCTTC. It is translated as CASSPPGTTKDYGYTF.

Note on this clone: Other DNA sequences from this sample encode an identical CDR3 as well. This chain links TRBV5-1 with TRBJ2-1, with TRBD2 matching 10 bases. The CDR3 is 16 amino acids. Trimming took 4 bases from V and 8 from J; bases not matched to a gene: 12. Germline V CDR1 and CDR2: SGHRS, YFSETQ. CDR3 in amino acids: CASSPIPSGGRYEQFF. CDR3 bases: TGCGCCAGCAGCCCGATTCCTAGCGGGGGTCGATATGAGCAGTTCTTC.

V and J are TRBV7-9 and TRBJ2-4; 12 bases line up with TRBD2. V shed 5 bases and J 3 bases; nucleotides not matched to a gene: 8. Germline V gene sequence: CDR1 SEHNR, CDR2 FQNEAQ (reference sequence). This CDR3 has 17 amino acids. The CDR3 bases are TGTGCCAGCAGCGCACTAGCGGGGGGCCTCCACAAAAACATTCAGTACTTC. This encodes CASSALAGGLHKNIQYF.

Here the CDR3 DNA reads TGTGCCAGTAGTCCAGGGGCACGGGAGACCCAGTACTTC. As protein: CASSPGARETQYF. J is TRBJ2-5 and V is TRBV19; maybe TRBD1 (6 bases). This CDR3 region has 13 residues. Trimming pared 5 bases from V and 5 bases from J, leaving 12 bases between. Germline assignment: CDR1 LNHDA and CDR2 SQIVND (reference sequence).

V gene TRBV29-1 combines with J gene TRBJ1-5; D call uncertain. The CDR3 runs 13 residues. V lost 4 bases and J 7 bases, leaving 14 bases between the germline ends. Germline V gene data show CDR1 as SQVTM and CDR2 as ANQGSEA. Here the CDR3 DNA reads TGCAGCGTTGGCCACGGGGTAGGGCAGCCCCAGCATTTT. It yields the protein CSVGHGVGQPQHF.

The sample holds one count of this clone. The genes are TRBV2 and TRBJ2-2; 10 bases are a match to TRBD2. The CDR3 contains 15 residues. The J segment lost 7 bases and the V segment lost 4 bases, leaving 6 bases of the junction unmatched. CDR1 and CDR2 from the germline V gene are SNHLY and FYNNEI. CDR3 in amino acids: CASSGTSGVGGELFF. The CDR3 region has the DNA TGTGCCAGCAGTGGAACTAGCGGGGTTGGCGGGGAGCTGTTTTTT. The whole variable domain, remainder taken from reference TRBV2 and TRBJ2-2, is EPEVTQTPSHQVTQMGQEVILRCVPISNHLYFYWYRQILGQKVEFLVSFYNNEISEKSEIFDDQFSVERPDGSNFTLKIRSTKLEDSAMYFCASSGTSGVGGELFFGEGSRLTVL.

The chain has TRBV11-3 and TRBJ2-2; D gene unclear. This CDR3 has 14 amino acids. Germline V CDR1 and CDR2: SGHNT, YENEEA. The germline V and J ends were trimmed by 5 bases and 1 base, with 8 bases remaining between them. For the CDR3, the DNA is TGTGCCAGCAGCCTCGGTTGGAACACCGGGGAGCTGTTTTTT. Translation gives CASSLGWNTGELFF.

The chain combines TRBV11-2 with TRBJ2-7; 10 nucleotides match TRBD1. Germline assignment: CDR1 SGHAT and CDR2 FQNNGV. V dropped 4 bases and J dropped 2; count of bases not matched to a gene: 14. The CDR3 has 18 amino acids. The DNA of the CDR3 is TGTGCCAGCAGCTCCCCGGGACAGGGGCCCCTACGGGCCTACGAGCAGTACTTC. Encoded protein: CASSSPGQGPLRAYEQYF.

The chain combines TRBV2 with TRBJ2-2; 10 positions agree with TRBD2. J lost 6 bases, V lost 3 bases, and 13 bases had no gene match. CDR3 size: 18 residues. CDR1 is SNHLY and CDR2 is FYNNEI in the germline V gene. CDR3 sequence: CASSDPKRAGGLSGELFF. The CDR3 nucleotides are TGTGCCAGCAGTGACCCGAAGCGAGCGGGGGGGCTCTCCGGGGAGCTGTTTTTT.

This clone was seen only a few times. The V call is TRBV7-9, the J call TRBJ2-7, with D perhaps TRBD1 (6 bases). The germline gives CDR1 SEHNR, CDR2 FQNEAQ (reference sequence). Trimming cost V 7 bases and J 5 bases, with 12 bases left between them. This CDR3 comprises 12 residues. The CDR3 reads CASTQTGNEQYF. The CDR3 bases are TGTGCCAGCACCCAAACAGGGAACGAGCAGTACTTC. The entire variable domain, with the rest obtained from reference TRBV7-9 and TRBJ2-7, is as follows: DTGVSQNPRHKITKRGQNVTFRCDPISEHNRLYWYRQTLGQGPEFLTYFQNEAQLEKSRLLSDRFSAERPKGSFSTLEIQRTEQGDSAMYLCASTQTGNEQYFGPGTRLTVT.

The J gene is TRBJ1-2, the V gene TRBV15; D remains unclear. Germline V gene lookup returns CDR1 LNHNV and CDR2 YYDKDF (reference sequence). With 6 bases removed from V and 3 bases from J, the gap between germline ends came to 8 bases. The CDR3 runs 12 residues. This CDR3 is CATRKGDYGYTF. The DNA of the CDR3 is TGTGCCACCAGAAAAGGAGACTATGGCTACACCTTC.

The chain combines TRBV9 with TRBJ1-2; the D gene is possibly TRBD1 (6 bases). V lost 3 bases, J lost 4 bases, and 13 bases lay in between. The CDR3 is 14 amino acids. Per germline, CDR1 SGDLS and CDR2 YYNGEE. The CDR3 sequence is CASSAPQGTYGYTF. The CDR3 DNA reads TGTGCCAGCAGCGCCCCACAGGGAACCTATGGCTACACCTTC.

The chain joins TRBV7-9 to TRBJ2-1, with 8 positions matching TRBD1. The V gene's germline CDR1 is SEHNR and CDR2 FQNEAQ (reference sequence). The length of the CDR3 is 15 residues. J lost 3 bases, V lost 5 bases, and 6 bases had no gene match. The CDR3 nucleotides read TGTGCCAGCAGCCCCCCGGGACAGGTCTACAATGAGCAGTTCTTC. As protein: CASSPPGQVYNEQFF.

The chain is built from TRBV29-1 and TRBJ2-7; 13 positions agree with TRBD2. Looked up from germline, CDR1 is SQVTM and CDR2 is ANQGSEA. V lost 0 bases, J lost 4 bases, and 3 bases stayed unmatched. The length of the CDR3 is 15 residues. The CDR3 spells CSVEEGTSGEYEQYF. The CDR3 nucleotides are TGCAGCGTTGAAGAGGGGACTAGCGGGGAATACGAGCAGTACTTC.

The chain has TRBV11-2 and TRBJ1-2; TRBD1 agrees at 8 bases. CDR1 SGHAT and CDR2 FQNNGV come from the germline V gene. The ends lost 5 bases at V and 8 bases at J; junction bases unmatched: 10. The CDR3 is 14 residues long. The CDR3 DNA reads TGTGCCAGCAGCGCCTCCGGACAGGGTGGAGGCTACACCTTC. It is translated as CASSASGQGGGYTF. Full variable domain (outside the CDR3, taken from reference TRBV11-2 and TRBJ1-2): EAGVAQSPRYKIIEKRQSVAFWCNPISGHATLYWYQQILGQGPKLLIQFQNNGVVDDSQLPKDRFSAERLKGVDSTLKIQPAKLEDSAVYLCASSASGQGGGYTFGSGTRLTVV.

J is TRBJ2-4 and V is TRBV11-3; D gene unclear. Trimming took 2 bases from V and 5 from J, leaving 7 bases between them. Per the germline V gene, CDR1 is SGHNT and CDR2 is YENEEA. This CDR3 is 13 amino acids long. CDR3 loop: CASSLYSENIQYF. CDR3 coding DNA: TGTGCCAGCAGCTTATATTCTGAAAACATTCAGTACTTC.

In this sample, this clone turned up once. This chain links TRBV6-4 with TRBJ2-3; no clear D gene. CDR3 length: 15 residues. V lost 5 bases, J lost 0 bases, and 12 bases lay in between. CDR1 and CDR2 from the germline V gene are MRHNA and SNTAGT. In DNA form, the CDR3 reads TGTGCCAGCAGTAGAGATGGTCGCAGCACAGATACGCAGTATTTT. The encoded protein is CASSRDGRSTDTQYF.

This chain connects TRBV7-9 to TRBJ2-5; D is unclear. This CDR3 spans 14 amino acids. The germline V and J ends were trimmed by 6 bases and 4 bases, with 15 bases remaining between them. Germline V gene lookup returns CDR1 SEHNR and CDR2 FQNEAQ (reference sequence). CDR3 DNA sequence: TGTGCCAGCAGTAAGTCCGGAGACTTAGAGACCCAGTACTTC. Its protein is CASSKSGDLETQYF.

DNA for the CDR3: TGTGCCAGCAGCTTGGGGACCGGGACAGCCACCTACGAGCAGTACTTC. Translating gives CASSLGTGTATYEQYF. The chain recombines TRBV5-4 with TRBJ2-7; the match to TRBD1 covers 7 bases. In germline, CDR1 is SGHNT, CDR2 YYREEE (reference sequence). The junction had 8 bases not matched to a gene; V was cut back by 0 bases and J by 2 bases. CDR3 size: 16 residues.

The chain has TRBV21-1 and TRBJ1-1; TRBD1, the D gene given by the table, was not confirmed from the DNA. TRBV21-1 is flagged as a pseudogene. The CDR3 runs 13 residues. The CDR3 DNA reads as TGTGCCAGCAGCAATTATAGGGGGTGGGAAGCTTTCTTT. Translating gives CASSNYRGWEAFF.

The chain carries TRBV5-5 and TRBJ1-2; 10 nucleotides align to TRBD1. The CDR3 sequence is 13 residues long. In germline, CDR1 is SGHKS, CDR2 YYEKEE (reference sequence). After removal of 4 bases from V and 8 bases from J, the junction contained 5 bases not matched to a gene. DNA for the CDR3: TGTGCCAGCAGCATGACAGGGGGCAGGGGCTACACCTTC. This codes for CASSMTGGRGYTF. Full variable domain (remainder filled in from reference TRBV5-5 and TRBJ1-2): DAGVTQSPTHLIKTRGQQVTLRCSPISGHKSVSWYQQVLGQGPQFIFQYYEKEERGRGNFPDRFSARQFPNYSSELNVNALLLGDSALYLCASSMTGGRGYTFGSGTRLTVV.

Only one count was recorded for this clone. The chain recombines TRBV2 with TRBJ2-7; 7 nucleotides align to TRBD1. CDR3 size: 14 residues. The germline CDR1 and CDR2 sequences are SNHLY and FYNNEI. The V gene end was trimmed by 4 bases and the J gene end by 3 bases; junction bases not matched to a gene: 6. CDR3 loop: CASSGGRGNYEQYF. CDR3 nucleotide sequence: TGTGCCAGCAGTGGAGGCAGGGGGAACTACGAGCAGTACTTC.

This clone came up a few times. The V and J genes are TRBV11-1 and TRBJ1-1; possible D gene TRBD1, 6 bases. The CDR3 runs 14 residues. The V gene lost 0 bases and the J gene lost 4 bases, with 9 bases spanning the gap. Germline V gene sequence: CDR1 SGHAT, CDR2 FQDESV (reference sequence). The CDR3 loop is CASSLAGARTEAFF. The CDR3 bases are TGTGCCAGCAGCTTAGCGGGGGCGCGCACTGAAGCTTTCTTT.

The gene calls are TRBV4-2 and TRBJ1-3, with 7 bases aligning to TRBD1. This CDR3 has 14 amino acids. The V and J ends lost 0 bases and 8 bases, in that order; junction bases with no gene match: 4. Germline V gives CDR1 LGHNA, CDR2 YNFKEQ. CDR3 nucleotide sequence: TGTGCCAGCAGCCAAGATAGGGGGCGTTACACCATATATTTT. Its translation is CASSQDRGRYTIYF.